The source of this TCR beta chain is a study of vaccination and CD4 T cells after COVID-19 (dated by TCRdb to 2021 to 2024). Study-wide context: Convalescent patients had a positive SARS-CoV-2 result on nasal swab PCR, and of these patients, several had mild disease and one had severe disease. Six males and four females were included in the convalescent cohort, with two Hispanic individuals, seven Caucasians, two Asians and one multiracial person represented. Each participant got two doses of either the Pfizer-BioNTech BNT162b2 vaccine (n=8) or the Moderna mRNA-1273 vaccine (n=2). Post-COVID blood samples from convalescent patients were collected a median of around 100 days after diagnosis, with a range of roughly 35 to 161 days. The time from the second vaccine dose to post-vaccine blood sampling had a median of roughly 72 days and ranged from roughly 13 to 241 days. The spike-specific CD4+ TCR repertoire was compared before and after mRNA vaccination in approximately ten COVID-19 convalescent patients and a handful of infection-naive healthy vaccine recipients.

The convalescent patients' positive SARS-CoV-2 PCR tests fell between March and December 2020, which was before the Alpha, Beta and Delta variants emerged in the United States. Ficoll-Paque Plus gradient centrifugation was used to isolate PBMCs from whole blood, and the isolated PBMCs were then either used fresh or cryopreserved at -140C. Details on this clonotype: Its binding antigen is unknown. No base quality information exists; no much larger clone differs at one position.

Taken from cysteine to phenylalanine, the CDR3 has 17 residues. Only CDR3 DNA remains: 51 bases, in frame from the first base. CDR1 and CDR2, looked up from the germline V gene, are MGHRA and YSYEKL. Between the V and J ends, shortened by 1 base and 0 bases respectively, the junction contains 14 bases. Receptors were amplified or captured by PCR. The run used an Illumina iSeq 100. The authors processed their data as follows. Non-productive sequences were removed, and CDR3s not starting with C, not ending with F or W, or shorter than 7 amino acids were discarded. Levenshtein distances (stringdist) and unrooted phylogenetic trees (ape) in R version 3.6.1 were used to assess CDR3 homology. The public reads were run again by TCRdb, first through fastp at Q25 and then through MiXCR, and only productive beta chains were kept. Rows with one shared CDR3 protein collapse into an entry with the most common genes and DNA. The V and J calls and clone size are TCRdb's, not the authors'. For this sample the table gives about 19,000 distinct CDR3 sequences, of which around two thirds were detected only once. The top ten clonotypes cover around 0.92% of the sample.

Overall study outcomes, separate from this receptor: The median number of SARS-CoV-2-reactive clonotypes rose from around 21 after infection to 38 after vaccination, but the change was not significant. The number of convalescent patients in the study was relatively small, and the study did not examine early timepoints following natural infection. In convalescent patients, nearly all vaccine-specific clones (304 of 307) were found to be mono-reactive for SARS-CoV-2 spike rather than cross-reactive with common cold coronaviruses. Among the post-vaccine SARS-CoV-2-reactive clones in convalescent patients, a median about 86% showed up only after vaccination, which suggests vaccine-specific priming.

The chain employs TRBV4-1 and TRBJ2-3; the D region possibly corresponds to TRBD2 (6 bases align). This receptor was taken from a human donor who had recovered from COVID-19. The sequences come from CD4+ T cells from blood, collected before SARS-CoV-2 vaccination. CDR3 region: CASSQGLAGLSTDTQYF. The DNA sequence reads TGCGCCAGCAGCCAAGGGTTGGCGGGACTTAGCACAGATACGCAGTATTTT.